These 25 T cell receptor beta chains came from one sample sequenced in a study of T cells after yellow fever vaccination. Each CDR3 protein gets one entry after TCRdb re-called the 5' RACE reads with MiXCR. This table holds some 400,000 distinct CDR3 sequences, under 7.5% found once. Sequenced material: PBMCs, taken 5 days after the yellow fever booster vaccination. The receptors originated from a man aged 30 to 39 who received the YFV17D yellow fever vaccine.

This clonotype has more than one count but fewer than ten. V is TRBV7-9 and J is TRBJ1-4, with D hard to call. CDR3 length: 16 residues. V lost 1 base to trimming and J lost 0 bases, with 9 bases between them. Germline CDR1 and CDR2: SEHNR and FQNEAQ (reference sequence). The DNA for the CDR3 is TGTGCCAGCAGCTTAGGTCCCCAGGCAACTAATGAAAAACTGTTTTTT. This translates into CASSLGPQATNEKLFF. Drawing the rest from reference TRBV7-9 and TRBJ1-4, the complete variable domain is DTGVSQNPRHKITKRGQNVTFRCDPISEHNRLYWYRQTLGQGPEFLTYFQNEAQLEKSRLLSDRFSAERPKGSFSTLEIQRTEQGDSAMYLCASSLGPQATNEKLFFGSGTQLSVL.

At least ten counts were recorded for this clonotype. The CDR3 DNA is TGTGCCAGCAGTCTACAGGGACAAGAGACCCAGTACTTC. Its translation is CASSLQGQETQYF. This rearrangement joins TRBV12-3 or TRBV12-4 to TRBJ2-5; TRBD1 is a possible D gene (6 bases). CDR3 length: 13 amino acids. Trimming took off 5 bases at V and 2 bases at J, with 9 bases between the two ends.

This clonotype was seen only a few times. This sequence joins TRBV9 and TRBJ2-3; TRBD2 agrees at 13 bases. This CDR3 is built from 16 residues. The ends lost 3 bases at V and 4 bases at J; junction bases unmatched: 5. From germline, CDR1 is SGDLS and CDR2 YYNGEE. In DNA, the CDR3 is TGTGCCAGCAGCGCCGGGACTAGCGGGACCCCAGATACGCAGTATTTT. The encoded protein is CASSAGTSGTPDTQYF.

This clonotype showed up many times. The rearrangement links TRBV29-1 to TRBJ2-2; D might be TRBD2 (6 bases). This CDR3 contains 13 residues. The germline CDR1 and CDR2 sequences are SQVTM and ANQGSEA. V dropped 7 bases and J dropped 1 base, with 10 bases sitting between them. CDR3: CSGGAGNTGELFF. CDR3 sequence (DNA): TGCAGCGGGGGAGCGGGGAACACCGGGGAGCTGTTTTTT.

The chain has TRBV18 and TRBJ2-1; unclear D gene. CDR3 length: 17 amino acids. V dropped 0 bases and J dropped 0 bases, with 12 bases sitting between them. Germline V gene lookup returns CDR1 KGHSH and CDR2 LQKENI. The CDR3 reads CASSPPNGGISYNEQFF. DNA for the CDR3: TGTGCCAGCTCACCACCGAACGGCGGCATCTCCTACAATGAGCAGTTCTTC. Using reference TRBV18 and TRBJ2-1 for the parts outside the CDR3, the full variable domain is NAGVMQNPRHLVRRRGQEARLRCSPMKGHSHVYWYRQLPEEGLKFMVYLQKENIIDESGMPKERFSAEFPKEGPSILRIQQVVRGDSAAYFCASSPPNGGISYNEQFFGPGTRLTVL.

This clonotype was found many times. The chain employs TRBV5-1 and TRBJ1-4, with a tentative D call TRBD1 (6 bases). Germline loops: CDR1 SGHRS, CDR2 YFSETQ. V was pared by 0 bases and J by 0 bases, with 12 bases between. The CDR3 sequence is 17 residues long. CDR3 in amino acids: CASSLEDSGSTNEKLFF. The CDR3 DNA reads as TGCGCCAGCAGCTTGGAGGACAGTGGCTCAACTAATGAAAAACTGTTTTTT.

The chain combines TRBV5-6 with TRBJ2-1; D is possibly TRBD2 (5 bases). This CDR3 is built from 14 residues. Germline assignment: CDR1 SGHDT and CDR2 YYEEEE. Trimming shortened V by 4 bases and J by 10 bases, and 18 bases separated the two germline ends. This CDR3 reads CASSQTGLPGEQFF. In DNA form, the CDR3 reads TGTGCCAGCAGCCAAACCGGACTTCCTGGGGAGCAGTTCTTC. Combining the CDR3 with reference TRBV5-6 and TRBJ2-1 gives the whole variable domain DAGVTQSPTHLIKTRGQQVTLRCSPKSGHDTVSWYQQALGQGPQFIFQYYEEEERQRGNFPDRFSGHQFPNYSSELNVNALLLGDSALYLCASSQTGLPGEQFFGPGTRLTVL.

V gene TRBV6-1 combines with J gene TRBJ2-1, with TRBD2 identical over 11 bases. The CDR3 is 16 residues long. Per the germline V gene, CDR1 is MNHNS and CDR2 is SASEGT. Losses at the gene ends were 9 bases for V and 0 bases for J; bases not matched to a gene: 7. The CDR3 coding sequence is TGTGCCAGGTTAGCGGGAGGGAGGAGCTCCTACAATGAGCAGTTCTTC. This sequence encodes CARLAGGRSSYNEQFF.

The table lists this clonotype with a few counts. V gene TRBV6-2 or TRBV6-3 combines with J gene TRBJ2-1; D perhaps matches TRBD1 (6 bases). CDR3 length equals 15 residues. Germline CDR1 MNHEY, CDR2 SVGEGT. The V end was cut by 6 bases, the J end by 8 bases, with 20 bases between. The CDR3, as DNA: TGTGCCAGCAGCCTACTAGGGGGAGACGCATATGAGCAGTTCTTC. This translates into CASSLLGGDAYEQFF.

This clonotype showed up just a few times. V usage is TRBV20-1 and J usage is TRBJ2-1; no clear D gene. Germline loops: CDR1 DFQATT, CDR2 SNEGSKA (reference sequence). V lost 1 base and J lost 7, with 8 bases in between. This CDR3 comprises 12 residues. CDR3: CSARGSANEQFF. CDR3 nucleotide sequence: TGCAGTGCTAGAGGTTCTGCGAATGAGCAGTTCTTC.

This rearrangement joins TRBV7-6 to TRBJ2-7; possibly TRBD2 for D (6 bases). The CDR3 has 13 amino acids. The V end was cut by 5 bases, the J end by 5 bases, with 13 bases between. Per the germline V gene, CDR1 is SGHVS and CDR2 is FNYEAQ. In DNA form, the CDR3 reads TGTGCCAGCAGCCGGGGGTGGGGCGACGAGCAGTACTTC. Encoded protein: CASSRGWGDEQYF. The entire variable domain, with the rest obtained from reference TRBV7-6 and TRBJ2-7, is as follows: GAGVSQSPRYKVTKRGQDVALRCDPISGHVSLYWYRQALGQGPEFLTYFNYEAQQDKSGLPNDRFSAERPEGSISTLTIQRTEQRDSAMYRCASSRGWGDEQYFGPGTRLTVT.

V gene TRBV7-2 combines with J gene TRBJ2-1, with 12 bases fitting TRBD2. The CDR3 runs 14 residues. Per the germline V gene, CDR1 is SGHTA and CDR2 is FQGNSA. The V segment lost 5 bases and the J segment 8 bases; nucleotides outside the gene matches: 4. The chain's CDR3 is CASSPGLAGHEQFF. CDR3 DNA sequence: TGTGCCAGCAGCCCGGGACTAGCGGGCCATGAGCAGTTCTTC.

Many counts were recorded for this clonotype. The chain couples TRBV29-1 to TRBJ2-3; no definite D call. Germline CDR1 reads SQVTM; CDR2 reads ANQGSEA. V was cut by 4 bases and J by 2 bases, with 7 bases left in between. This CDR3 comprises 12 residues. CDR3 region: CSVVPNTDTQYF. The CDR3 DNA follows: TGCAGCGTTGTGCCAAACACAGATACGCAGTATTTT.

This clonotype has just a few counts. The chain combines TRBV9 with TRBJ2-3, with 7 bases identical to TRBD1. CDR3 length: 14 residues. Trimming took 3 bases from V and 2 from J; bases not matched to a gene: 3. CDR1 and CDR2 from the germline V gene are SGDLS and YYNGEE. CDR3 sequence reads: CASSGDRPTDTQYF. In DNA form, the CDR3 reads TGTGCCAGCAGCGGGGACAGACCCACAGATACGCAGTATTTT. The whole variable domain, remainder taken from reference TRBV9 and TRBJ2-3, is DSGVTQTPKHLITATGQRVTLRCSPRSGDLSVYWYQQSLDQGLQFLIQYYNGEERAKGNILERFSAQQFPDLHSELNLSSLELGDSALYFCASSGDRPTDTQYFGPGTRLTVL.

This clonotype was counted ten times or more. This chain joins TRBV7-2 and TRBJ2-2, with no clear D. This CDR3 is built from 15 residues. The V gene's germline CDR1 is SGHTA and CDR2 FQGNSA. Trimming removed 4 bases from V and 1 base from J, with 10 bases in between. The CDR3 is CASSSGWRNTGELFF. The CDR3, as DNA: TGTGCCAGCAGCTCCGGGTGGCGGAACACCGGGGAGCTGTTTTTT.

This clonotype was recorded many times. This sequence joins TRBV15 and TRBJ1-3; D gene uncertain. Trimming stripped 5 bases from V and 0 bases from J, with 8 bases between. The CDR3 loop spans 14 amino acids. Germline assignment: CDR1 LNHNV and CDR2 YYDKDF (reference sequence). This CDR3 reads CATSAGNSGNTIYF. The CDR3 DNA sequence: TGTGCCACCAGCGCGGGCAACTCTGGAAACACCATATATTTT.

This clonotype was seen repeatedly, ten times or more. The chain carries TRBV6-2 or TRBV6-3 and TRBJ2-7; TRBD2 matches at 12 bases. The germline V gene encodes CDR1 MNHEY and CDR2 SVGEGT. The CDR3 extends over 16 amino acids. V lost 2 bases to trimming and J lost 2 bases; unmatched junction nucleotides: 4. The CDR3 sequence is CASSYQLAGGPYEQYF. The CDR3 DNA is TGTGCCAGCAGTTACCAACTAGCGGGAGGTCCCTACGAGCAGTACTTC.

This clonotype was detected ten times or more. The chain combines TRBV6-2 or TRBV6-3 with TRBJ2-1; 12 bases line up with TRBD2. In germline, CDR1 is MNHEY, CDR2 SVGEGT. The CDR3 runs to 15 residues. The junction had 2 bases not matched to a gene; V was cut back by 6 bases and J by 2 bases. Here the CDR3 reads CASSLAGGPYNEQFF. The DNA of the CDR3 is TGTGCCAGCAGCCTAGCGGGAGGGCCCTACAATGAGCAGTTCTTC.

In its sample, this clonotype was seen a few times. The chain uses TRBV6-1 and TRBJ2-7; D not certain. Deletions cut 9 bases from V and 2 bases from J, with 14 bases between. The germline CDR1 and CDR2 sequences are MNHNS and SASEGT. The CDR3 runs 13 residues. Written as DNA, the CDR3 is TGTGCCAGTAGGACCCCGGCAACCTACGAGCAGTACTTC. Translated: CASRTPATYEQYF.

This clonotype was observed at least ten times. This chain uses TRBV5-1 with TRBJ1-1; tentatively, D is TRBD1 (6 bases). Germline V CDR1 and CDR2: SGHRS, YFSETQ. This CDR3 is built from 14 residues. V lost 3 bases, J lost 1 base, and 10 bases lay in between. The CDR3 region has the DNA TGCGCCAGCAGCTGGGGGACACCGAACACTGAAGCTTTCTTT. Its translation: CASSWGTPNTEAFF.

The chain carries TRBV5-4 and TRBJ2-7; possibly TRBD1 for D (6 bases). V was clipped by 4 bases and J by 6 bases, with 14 bases between them. Germline values: CDR1 SGHNT, CDR2 YYREEE (reference sequence). This CDR3 contains 13 residues. The CDR3 reads CASSHPQGAEQYF. The CDR3 DNA reads TGTGCCAGCAGCCACCCACAGGGTGCCGAGCAGTACTTC.

The chain employs TRBV12-3 or TRBV12-4 and TRBJ2-3; D is ambiguous. V lost 3 bases and J 4 bases, leaving 17 bases between the germline ends. The CDR3 covers 16 residues. This CDR3 reads CASSFNIAAQPDTQYF. DNA for the CDR3: TGTGCCAGCAGTTTTAATATCGCGGCCCAACCAGATACGCAGTATTTT.

This clonotype was detected ten times or more. The rearrangement links TRBV5-6 to TRBJ2-5, with D maybe TRBD1 (6 bases). The V gene lost 6 bases and the J gene lost 5 bases, with 14 bases spanning the gap. This CDR3 spans 13 amino acids. Germline CDR1 and CDR2: SGHDT and YYEEEE. The CDR3 is CASTPGARETQYF. The CDR3 DNA reads as TGTGCCAGCACCCCAGGGGCTCGGGAGACCCAGTACTTC.

The rearrangement uses TRBV20-1 and TRBJ1-5; D gene uncertain. Germline loops: CDR1 DFQATT, CDR2 SNEGSKA (reference sequence). This CDR3 contains 16 residues. V was clipped by 3 bases and J by 5 bases, with 20 bases between them. Here the CDR3 DNA reads TGCAGTGCTAGGGAAGGACGAACCCGGAGGGATCAGCCCCAGCATTTT. It is translated as CSAREGRTRRDQPQHF.

At least ten counts were recorded for this clonotype. This chain connects TRBV5-1 to TRBJ2-2, with no clear D. This CDR3 is built from 15 residues. Between the trimmed V and J ends, which lost 2 bases and 1 base, there was a span of 9 bases. CDR1 SGHRS and CDR2 YFSETQ come from the germline V gene. The CDR3 DNA reads as TGCGCCAGCAGCTTTGGGCAAGTGAACACCGGGGAGCTGTTTTTT. The encoded protein is CASSFGQVNTGELFF.